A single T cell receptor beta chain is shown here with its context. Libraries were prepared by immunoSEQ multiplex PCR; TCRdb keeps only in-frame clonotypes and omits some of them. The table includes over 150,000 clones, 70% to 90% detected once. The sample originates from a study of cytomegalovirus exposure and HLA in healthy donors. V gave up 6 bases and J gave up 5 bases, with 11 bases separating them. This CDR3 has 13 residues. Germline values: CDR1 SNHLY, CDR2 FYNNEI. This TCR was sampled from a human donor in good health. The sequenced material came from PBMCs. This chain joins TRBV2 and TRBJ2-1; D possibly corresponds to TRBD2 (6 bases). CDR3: CASRRLGDNEQFF. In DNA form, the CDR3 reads TGTGCCAGCAGACGACTAGGGGACAATGAGCAGTTCTTC. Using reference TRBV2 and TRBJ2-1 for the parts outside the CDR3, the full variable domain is EPEVTQTPSHQVTQMGQEVILRCVPISNHLYFYWYRQILGQKVEFLVSFYNNEISEKSEIFDDQFSVERPDGSNFTLKIRSTKLEDSAMYFCASRRLGDNEQFFGPGTRLTVL.